This T cell receptor beta chain was identified in a study of blood T cells in healthy people across ages. Study as a whole: Using template switching, researchers captured about one barcoded beta molecule for each two T cells.

The CDR3 loop spans 17 amino acids. Per germline, CDR1 SGHVS and CDR2 FNYEAQ. The V end lost 0 bases, the J end lost 2 bases, and 13 bases lay between the germline ends. As to this clonotype: Antigen: not known.

Study-level results: A roughly linear fall in TCR beta diversity per million T cells was seen with increasing age. PBMC samples, being unsorted, prevented any conclusive comparison of naive and antigen-experienced cells.

Together with a sample-barcoded 5' primer, a J-beta primer mix was included in a second PCR lasting about 7 to 11 cycles. No fewer than 2.5 million CDR3-containing paired-end reads came from each sample. TCRdb fed the 5' RACE reads into MiXCR, producing one record per CDR3 protein. Here the sample spans 700,000 to 850,000 distinct CDR3 sequences, 36% being singletons. The sample comprised blood. V and J are TRBV7-6 and TRBJ2-2; tentatively, D is TRBD2 (6 bases). The TCR was taken from a young man in good health. CDR3 protein: CASSLAKGGINTGELFF. In nucleotides, the CDR3 is TGTGCCAGCAGCTTAGCCAAGGGAGGCATTAACACCGGGGAGCTGTTTTTT.